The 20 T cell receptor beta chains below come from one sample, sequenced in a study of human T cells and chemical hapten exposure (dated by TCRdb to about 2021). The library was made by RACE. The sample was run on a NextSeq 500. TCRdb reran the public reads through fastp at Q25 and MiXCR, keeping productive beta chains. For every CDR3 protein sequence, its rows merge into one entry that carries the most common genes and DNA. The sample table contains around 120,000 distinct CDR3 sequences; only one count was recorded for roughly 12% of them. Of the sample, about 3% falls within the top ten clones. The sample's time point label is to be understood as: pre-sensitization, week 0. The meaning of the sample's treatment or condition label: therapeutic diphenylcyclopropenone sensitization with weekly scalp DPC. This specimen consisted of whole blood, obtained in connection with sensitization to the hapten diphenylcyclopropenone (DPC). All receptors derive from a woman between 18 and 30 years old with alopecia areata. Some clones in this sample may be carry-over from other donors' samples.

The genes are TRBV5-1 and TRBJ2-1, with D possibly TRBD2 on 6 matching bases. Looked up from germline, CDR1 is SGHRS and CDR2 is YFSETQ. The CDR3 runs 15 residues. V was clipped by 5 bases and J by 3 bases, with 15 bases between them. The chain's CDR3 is CASRAGGYNYNEQFF. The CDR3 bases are TGCGCCAGCAGAGCGGGCGGGTACAACTACAATGAGCAGTTCTTC.

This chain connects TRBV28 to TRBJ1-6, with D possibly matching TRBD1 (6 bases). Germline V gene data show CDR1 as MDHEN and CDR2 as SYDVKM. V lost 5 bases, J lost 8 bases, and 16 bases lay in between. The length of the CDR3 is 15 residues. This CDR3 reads CASSRGTSGDSPLHF. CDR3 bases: TGTGCCAGCAGTAGGGGGACTTCTGGAGATTCACCCCTCCACTTT.

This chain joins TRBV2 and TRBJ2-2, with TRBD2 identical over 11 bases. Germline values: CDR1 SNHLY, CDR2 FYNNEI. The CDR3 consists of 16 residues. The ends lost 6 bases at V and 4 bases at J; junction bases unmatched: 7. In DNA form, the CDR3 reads TGTGCCAGCAGACTAGCGGGGGAGTCCAGCACCGGGGAGCTGTTTTTT. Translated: CASRLAGESSTGELFF.

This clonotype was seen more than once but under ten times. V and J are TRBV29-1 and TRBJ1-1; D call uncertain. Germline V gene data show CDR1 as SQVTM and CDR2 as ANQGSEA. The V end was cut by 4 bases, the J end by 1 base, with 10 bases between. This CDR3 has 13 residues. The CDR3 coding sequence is TGCAGCGTTGTTCGGGCAGCGAACACTGAAGCTTTCTTT. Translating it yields CSVVRAANTEAFF. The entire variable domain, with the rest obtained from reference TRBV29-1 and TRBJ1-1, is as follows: SAVISQKPSRDICQRGTSLTIQCQVDSQVTMMFWYRQQPGQSLTLIATANQGSEATYESGFVIDKFPISRPNLTFSTLTVSNMSPEDSSIYLCSVVRAANTEAFFGQGTRLTVV.

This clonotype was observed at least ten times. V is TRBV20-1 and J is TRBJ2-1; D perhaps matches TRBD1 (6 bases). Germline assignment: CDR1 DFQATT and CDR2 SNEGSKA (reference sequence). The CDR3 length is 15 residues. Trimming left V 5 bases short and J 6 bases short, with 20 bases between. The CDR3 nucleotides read TGCAGTGCTGATCCTGGCAGGGGTTATATCAATGAGCAGTTCTTC. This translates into CSADPGRGYINEQFF.

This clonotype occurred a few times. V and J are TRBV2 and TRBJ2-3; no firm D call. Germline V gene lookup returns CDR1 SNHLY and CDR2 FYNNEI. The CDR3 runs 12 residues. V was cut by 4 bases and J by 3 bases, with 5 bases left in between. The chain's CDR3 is CASSVATDTQYF. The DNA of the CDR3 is TGTGCCAGCAGTGTAGCAACAGATACGCAGTATTTT.

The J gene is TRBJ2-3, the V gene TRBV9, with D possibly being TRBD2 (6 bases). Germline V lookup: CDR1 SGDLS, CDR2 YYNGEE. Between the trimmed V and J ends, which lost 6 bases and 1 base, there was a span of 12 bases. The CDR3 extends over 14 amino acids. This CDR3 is CASMGGSGTDTQYF. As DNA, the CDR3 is TGTGCCAGCATGGGAGGCTCTGGCACAGATACGCAGTATTTT.

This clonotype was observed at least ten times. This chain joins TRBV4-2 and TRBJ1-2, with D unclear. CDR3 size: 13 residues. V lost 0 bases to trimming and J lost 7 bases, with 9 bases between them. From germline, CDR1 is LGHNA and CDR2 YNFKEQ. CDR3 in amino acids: CASSQESSGGYTF. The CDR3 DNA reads TGTGCCAGCAGCCAAGAGTCAAGTGGTGGCTACACCTTC.

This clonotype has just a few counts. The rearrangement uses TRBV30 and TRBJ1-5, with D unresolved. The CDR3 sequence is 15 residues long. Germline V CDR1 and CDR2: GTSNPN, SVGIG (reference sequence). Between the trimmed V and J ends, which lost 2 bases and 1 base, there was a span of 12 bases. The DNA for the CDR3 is TGTGCCTGGAGTAAGGGATTCGGAAGCAATCAGCCCCAGCATTTT. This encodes CAWSKGFGSNQPQHF.

The CDR3 coding sequence is TGTGCCAGCAGACTTAGTTTGGGGGGCGGGGGCACAGATACGCAGTATTTT. Translated: CASRLSLGGGGTDTQYF. The rearrangement uses TRBV12-3 or TRBV12-4 and TRBJ2-3; possibly TRBD1 or TRBD2 for D (6 bases each). This CDR3 is 17 amino acids long. Trimming cost V 6 bases and J 1 base, with 20 bases left between them.

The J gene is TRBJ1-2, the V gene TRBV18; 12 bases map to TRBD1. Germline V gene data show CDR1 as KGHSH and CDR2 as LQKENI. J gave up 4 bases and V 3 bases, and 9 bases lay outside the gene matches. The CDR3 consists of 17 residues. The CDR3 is CASSPNRGQGAVYGYTF. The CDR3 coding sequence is TGTGCCAGCTCACCGAATAGGGGACAGGGGGCCGTCTATGGCTACACCTTC.

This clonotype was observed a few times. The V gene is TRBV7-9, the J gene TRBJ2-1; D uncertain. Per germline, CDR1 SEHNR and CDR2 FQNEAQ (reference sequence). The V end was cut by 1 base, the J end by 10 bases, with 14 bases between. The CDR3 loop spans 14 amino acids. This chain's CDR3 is CASSLVPNVQEQFF. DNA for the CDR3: TGTGCCAGCAGCTTAGTCCCCAACGTCCAAGAGCAGTTCTTC.

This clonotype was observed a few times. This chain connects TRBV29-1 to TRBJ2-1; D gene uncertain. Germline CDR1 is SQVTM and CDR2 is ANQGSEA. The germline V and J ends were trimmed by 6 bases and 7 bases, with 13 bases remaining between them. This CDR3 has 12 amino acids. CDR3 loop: CSVSGQGNEQFF. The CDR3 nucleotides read TGCAGCGTCAGTGGGCAAGGGAATGAGCAGTTCTTC.

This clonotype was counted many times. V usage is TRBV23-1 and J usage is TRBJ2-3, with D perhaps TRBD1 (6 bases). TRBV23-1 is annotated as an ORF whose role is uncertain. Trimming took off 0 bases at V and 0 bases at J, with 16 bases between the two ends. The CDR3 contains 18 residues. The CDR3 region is CASSQSAHRAPSTDTQYF. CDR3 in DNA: TGCGCCAGCAGTCAATCGGCCCACAGGGCACCTAGCACAGATACGCAGTATTTT.

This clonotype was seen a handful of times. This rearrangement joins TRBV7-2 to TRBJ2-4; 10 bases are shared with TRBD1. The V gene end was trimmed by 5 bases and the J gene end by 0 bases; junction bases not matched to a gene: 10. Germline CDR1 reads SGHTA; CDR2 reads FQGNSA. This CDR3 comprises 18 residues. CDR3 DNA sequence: TGTGCCAGCAGCCCCGGACAGGGGGAGCCCCAAGCCAAAAACATTCAGTACTTC. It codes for CASSPGQGEPQAKNIQYF.

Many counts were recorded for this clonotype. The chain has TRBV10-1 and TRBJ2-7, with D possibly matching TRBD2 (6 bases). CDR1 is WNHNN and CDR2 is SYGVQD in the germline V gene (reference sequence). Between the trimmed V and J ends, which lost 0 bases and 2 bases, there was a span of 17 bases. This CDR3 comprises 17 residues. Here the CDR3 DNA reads TGCGCCAGCAGTGAGTCGATGTGGGGGGATTGGGCCTACGAGCAGTACTTC. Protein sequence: CASSESMWGDWAYEQYF.

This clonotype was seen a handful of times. For the CDR3, the DNA is TGTGCCTGGACCACGCTGGGACCTACCCCTGGCTACACCTTC. Translation gives CAWTTLGPTPGYTF. The chain couples TRBV30 to TRBJ1-2, with a tentative D call TRBD1 (5 bases). V shed 4 bases and J shed 7 bases, with 19 bases lying between them. Germline CDR1 GTSNPN, CDR2 SVGIG (reference sequence). This CDR3 has 14 amino acids.

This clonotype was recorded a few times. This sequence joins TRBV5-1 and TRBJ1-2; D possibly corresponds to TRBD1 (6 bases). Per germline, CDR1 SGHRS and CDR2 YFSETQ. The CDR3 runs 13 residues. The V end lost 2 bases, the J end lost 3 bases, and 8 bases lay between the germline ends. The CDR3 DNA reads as TGCGCCAGCAGCTTTGGACAGCACTATGGCTACACCTTC. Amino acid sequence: CASSFGQHYGYTF.

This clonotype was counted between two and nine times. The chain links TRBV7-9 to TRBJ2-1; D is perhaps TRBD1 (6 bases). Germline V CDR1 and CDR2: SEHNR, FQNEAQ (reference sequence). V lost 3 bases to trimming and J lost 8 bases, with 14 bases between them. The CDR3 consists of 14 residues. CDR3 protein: CASSFSLGGYEQFF. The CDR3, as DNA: TGTGCCAGCAGCTTCTCATTAGGGGGATATGAGCAGTTCTTC. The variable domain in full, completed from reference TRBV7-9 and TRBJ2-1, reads DTGVSQNPRHKITKRGQNVTFRCDPISEHNRLYWYRQTLGQGPEFLTYFQNEAQLEKSRLLSDRFSAERPKGSFSTLEIQRTEQGDSAMYLCASSFSLGGYEQFFGPGTRLTVL.

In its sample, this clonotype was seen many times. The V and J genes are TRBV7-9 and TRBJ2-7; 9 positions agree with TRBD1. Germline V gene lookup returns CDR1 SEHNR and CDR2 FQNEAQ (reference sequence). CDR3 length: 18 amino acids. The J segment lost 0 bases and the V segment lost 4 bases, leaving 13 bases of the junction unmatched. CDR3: CASSSTGGYSPISYEQYF. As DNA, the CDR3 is TGTGCCAGCAGCTCAACAGGGGGCTACTCACCGATCTCCTACGAGCAGTACTTC.